The TCR beta chain under discussion was sequenced for a study of T cell changes during pregnancy in multiple sclerosis (dated by TCRdb to the late 2010s). Describing the broader study: The study looked at changes in the T cell repertoire across pregnancy in women with multiple sclerosis.

The CDR3 numbers 13 residues from cysteine through phenylalanine. The only DNA kept is the CDR3, 39 bases in frame from the first base. From the germline V gene (reference sequence), CDR1 is LNHDA and CDR2 is SQIVND. V gives up 4 bases and J gives up 1 base, and the segment between their germline ends measures 6 bases. The library relied on the immunoSEQ multiplex PCR assay. TCRdb obtained this table from immuneACCESS and retained in-frame rearrangements with V and J assigned. These tables miss some clones; where compared with another copy, unresolved V genes account for less than half of the shortfall, and the remainder is unexplained. The sample yields just under 45,000 clones; 92% were counted once. The top ten hold roughly 0.61% of the sample. As for this clone: Its antigen has not been determined. Per-nucleotide qualities are absent, and no much larger clonotype sits a single base away.

The chain joins TRBV19 to TRBJ2-3; the D gene lacks a confident call. The starting material was CD4+ T cells from peripheral blood mononuclear cells, obtained in the first trimester of pregnancy. The receptor was isolated from a female donor with multiple sclerosis, enrolled in a pregnancy study. The CDR3 reads CASSSRGTDTQYF. In nucleotide form, the sequence is TGTGCCAGTAGTAGTCGGGGCACAGATACGCAGTATTTT. Beyond the CDR3, the reference TRBV19 and TRBJ2-3 genes provide the residues; the full variable domain reads: DGGITQSPKYLFRKEGQNVTLSCEQNLNHDAMYWYRQDPGQGLRLIYYSQIVNDFQKGDIAEGYSVSREKKESFPLTVTSAQKNPTAFYLCASSSRGTDTQYFGPGTRLTVL.